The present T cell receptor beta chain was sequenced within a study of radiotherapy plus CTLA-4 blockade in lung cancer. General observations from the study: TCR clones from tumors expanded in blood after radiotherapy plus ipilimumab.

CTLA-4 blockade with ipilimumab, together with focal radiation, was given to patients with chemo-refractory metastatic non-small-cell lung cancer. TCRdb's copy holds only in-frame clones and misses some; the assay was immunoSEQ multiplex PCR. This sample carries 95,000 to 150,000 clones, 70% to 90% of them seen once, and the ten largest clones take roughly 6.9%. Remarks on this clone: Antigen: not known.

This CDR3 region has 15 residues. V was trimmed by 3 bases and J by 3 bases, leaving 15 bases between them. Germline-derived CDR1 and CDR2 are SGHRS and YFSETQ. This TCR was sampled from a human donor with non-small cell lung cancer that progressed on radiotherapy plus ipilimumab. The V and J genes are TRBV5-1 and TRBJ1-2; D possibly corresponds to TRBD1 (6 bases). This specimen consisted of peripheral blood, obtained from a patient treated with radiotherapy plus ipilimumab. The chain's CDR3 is CASSSNVGQYYGYTF. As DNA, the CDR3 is TGCGCCAGCAGCTCCAACGTTGGACAGTACTATGGCTACACCTTC.